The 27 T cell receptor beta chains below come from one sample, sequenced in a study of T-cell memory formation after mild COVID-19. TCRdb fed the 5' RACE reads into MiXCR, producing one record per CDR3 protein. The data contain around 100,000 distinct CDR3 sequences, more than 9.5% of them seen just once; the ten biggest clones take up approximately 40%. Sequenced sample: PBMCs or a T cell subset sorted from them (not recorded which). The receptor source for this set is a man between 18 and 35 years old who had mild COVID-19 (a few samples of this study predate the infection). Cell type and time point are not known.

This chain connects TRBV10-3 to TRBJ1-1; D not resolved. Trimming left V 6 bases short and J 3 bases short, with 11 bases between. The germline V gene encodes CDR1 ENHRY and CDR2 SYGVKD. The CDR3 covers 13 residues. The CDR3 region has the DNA TGTGCCATCAGCGACGTATCGGACACTGAAGCTTTCTTT. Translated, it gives CAISDVSDTEAFF.

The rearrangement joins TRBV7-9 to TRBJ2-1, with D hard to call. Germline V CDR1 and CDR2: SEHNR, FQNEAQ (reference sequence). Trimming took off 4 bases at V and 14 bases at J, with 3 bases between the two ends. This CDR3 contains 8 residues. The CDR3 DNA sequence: TGTGCCAGCAGCTGGGAGTTCTTC. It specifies CASSWEFF.

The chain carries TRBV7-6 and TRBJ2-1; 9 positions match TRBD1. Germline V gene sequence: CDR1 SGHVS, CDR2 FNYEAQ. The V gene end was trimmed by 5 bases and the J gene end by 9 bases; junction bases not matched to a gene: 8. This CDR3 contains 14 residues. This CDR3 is CASSTGTGKGEQFF. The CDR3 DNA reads TGTGCCAGCAGCACGGGGACAGGGAAGGGTGAGCAGTTCTTC.

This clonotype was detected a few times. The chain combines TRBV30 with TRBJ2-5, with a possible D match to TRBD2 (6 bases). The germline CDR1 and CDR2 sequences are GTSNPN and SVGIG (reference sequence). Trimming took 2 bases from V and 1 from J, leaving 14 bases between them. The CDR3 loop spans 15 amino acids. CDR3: CAWSYFGGSQETQYF. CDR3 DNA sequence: TGTGCCTGGAGTTACTTTGGGGGGAGCCAAGAGACCCAGTACTTC.

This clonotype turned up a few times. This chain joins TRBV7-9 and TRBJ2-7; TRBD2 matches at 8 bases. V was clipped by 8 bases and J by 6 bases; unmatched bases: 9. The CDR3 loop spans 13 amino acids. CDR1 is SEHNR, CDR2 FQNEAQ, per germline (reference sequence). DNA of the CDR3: TGTGCCAGCGCCCCAGCGGGGGTCGGCGAGCAGTACTTC. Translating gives CASAPAGVGEQYF.

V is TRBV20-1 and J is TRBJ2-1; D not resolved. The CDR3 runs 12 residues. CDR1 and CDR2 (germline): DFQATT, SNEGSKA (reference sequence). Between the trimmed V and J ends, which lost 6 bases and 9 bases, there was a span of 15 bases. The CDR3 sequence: CSARSPASEQFF. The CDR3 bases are TGCAGTGCCCGTAGCCCCGCCAGTGAGCAGTTCTTC.

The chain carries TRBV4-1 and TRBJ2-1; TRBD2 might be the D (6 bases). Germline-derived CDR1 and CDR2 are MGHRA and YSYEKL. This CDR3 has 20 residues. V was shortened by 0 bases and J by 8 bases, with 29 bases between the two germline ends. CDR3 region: CASSQDGRGPTSGPGDEQFF. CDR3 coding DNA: TGCGCCAGCAGCCAAGATGGGCGGGGTCCGACCTCGGGGCCTGGGGATGAGCAGTTCTTC.

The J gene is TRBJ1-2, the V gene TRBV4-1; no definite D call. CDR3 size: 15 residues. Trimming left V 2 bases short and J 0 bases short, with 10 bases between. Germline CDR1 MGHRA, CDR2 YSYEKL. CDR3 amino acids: CASSQSRSPNYGYTF. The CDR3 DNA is TGCGCCAGCAGCCAATCCAGGTCACCTAACTATGGCTACACCTTC.

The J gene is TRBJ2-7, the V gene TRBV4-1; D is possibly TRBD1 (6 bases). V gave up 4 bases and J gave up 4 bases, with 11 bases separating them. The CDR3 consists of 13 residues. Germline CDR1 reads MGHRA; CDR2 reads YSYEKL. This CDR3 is CASSPSDRYEQYV. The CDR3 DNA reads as TGCGCCAGCAGCCCATCGGACAGATACGAGCAGTACGTC.

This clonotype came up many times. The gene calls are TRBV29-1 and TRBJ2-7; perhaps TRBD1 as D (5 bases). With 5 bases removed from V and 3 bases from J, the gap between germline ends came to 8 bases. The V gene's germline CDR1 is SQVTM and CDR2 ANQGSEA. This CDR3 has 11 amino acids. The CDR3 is CSVFDSYEQYV. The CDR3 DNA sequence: TGCAGCGTTTTCGACAGCTACGAGCAGTACGTC.

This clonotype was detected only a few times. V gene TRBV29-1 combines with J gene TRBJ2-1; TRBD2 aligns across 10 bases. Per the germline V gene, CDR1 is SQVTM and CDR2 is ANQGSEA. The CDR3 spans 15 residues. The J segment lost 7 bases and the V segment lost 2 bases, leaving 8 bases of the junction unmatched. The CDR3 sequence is CSVETAGGSSNEQFF. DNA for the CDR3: TGCAGCGTTGAAACAGCGGGGGGGTCGAGTAATGAGCAGTTCTTC.

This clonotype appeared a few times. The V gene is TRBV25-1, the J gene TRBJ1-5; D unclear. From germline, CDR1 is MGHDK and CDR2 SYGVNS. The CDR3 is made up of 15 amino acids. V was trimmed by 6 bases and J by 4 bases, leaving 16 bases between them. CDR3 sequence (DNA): TGTGCCAGCAGCTGGGGAGGGTCGCCGAATCAGCCCCAGCATTTT. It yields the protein CASSWGGSPNQPQHF.

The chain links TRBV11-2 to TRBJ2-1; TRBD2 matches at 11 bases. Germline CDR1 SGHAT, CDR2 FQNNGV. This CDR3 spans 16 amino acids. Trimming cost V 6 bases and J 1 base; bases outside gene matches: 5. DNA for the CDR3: TGTGCCAGCAGGCCTCTAGCGGGGGGATCCTACAATGAGCAGTTCTTC. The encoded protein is CASRPLAGGSYNEQFF.

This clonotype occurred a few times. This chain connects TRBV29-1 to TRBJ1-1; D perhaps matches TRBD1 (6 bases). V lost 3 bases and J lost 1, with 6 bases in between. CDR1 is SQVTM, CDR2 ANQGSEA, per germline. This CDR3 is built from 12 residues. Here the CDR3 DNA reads TGCAGCGTTGACAGGGGGAACACTGAAGCTTTCTTT. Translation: CSVDRGNTEAFF.

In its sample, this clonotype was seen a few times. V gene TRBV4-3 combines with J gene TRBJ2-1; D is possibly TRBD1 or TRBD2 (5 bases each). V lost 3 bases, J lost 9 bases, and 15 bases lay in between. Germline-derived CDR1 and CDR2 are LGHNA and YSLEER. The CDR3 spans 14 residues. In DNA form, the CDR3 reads TGCGCCAGCAGCCAGTTCAGGGACGGAAGTGAGCAGTTCTTC. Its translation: CASSQFRDGSEQFF.

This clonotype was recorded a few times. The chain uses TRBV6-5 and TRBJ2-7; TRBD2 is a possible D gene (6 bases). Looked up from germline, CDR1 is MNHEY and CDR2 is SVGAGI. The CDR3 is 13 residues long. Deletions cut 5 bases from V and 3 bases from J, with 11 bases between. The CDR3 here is CASSRGDIYEQYF. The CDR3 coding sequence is TGTGCCAGCAGTCGCGGGGATATCTACGAGCAGTACTTC.

The CDR3 spells CASSFTGWGSNQPQHF. CDR3 DNA sequence: TGTGCCAGCAGTTTTACAGGGTGGGGTAGCAATCAGCCCCAGCATTTT. This rearrangement joins TRBV12-3 or TRBV12-4 to TRBJ1-5, with D maybe TRBD1 (6 bases). CDR3 size: 16 residues. The V and J ends lost 3 bases and 0 bases respectively, with 12 bases between them.

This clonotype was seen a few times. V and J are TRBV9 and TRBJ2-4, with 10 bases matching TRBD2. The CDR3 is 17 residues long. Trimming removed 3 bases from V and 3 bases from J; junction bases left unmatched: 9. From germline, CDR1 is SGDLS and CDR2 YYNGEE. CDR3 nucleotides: TGTGCCAGCAGCGCGGGGAGCGGGGGGGCGGGCAAAAACATTCAGTACTTC. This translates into CASSAGSGGAGKNIQYF.

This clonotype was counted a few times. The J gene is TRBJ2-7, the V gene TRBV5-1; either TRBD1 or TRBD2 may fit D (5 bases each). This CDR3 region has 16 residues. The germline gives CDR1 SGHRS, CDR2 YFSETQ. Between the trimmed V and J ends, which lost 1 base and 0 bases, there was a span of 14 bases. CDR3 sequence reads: CASSLRNWGSSYEQYF. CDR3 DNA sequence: TGCGCCAGCAGCTTGAGAAATTGGGGGTCCTCCTACGAGCAGTACTTC.

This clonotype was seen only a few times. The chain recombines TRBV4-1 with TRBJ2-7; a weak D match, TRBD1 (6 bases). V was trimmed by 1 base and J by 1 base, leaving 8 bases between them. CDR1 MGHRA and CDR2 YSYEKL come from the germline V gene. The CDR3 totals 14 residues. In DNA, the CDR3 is TGCGCCAGCAGCCAAGGACAGGTTTCCTACGAGCAGTACTTC. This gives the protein CASSQGQVSYEQYF.

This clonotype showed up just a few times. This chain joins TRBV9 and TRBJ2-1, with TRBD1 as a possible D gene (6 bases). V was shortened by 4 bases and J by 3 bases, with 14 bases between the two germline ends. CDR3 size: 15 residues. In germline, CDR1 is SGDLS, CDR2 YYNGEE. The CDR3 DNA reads TGTGCCAGCAGCTCGAGACAGGTAGGCTACAATGAGCAGTTCTTC. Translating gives CASSSRQVGYNEQFF.

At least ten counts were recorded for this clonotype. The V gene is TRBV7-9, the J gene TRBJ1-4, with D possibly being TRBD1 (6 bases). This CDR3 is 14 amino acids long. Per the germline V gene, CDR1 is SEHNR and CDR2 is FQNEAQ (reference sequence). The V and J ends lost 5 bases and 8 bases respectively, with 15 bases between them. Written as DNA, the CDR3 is TGTGCCAGCAGCCTCGGGGGCGGTCGAGAAAAACTGTTTTTT. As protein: CASSLGGGREKLFF.

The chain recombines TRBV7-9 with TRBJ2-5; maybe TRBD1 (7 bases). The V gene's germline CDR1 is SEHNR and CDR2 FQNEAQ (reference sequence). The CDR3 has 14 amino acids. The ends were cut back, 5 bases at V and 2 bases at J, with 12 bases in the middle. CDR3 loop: CASSQGGPQETQYF. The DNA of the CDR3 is TGTGCCAGCAGCCAGGGGGGCCCACAAGAGACCCAGTACTTC.

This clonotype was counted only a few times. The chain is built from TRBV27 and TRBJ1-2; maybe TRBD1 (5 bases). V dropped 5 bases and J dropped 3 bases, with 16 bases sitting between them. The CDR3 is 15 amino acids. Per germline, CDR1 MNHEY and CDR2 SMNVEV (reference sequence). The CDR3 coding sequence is TGTGCCAGCAGTCCCAGTAAGGGGAGGCACTATGGCTACACCTTC. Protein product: CASSPSKGRHYGYTF.

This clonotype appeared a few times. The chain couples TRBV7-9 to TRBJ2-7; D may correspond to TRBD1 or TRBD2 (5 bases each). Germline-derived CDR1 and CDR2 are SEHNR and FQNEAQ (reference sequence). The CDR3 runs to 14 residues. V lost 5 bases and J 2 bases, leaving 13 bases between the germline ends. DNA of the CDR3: TGTGCCAGCAGCCAGGGACGGCCCCCCTACGAGCAGTACGTC. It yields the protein CASSQGRPPYEQYV.

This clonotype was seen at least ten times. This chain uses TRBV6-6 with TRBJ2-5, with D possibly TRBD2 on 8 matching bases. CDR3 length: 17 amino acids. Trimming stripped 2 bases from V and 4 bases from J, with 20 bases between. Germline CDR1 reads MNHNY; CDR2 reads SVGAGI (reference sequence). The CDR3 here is CASSYRGLAGGGETQYF. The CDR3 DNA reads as TGTGCCAGCAGTTACAGGGGGCTAGCGGGCGGGGGAGAGACCCAGTACTTC.

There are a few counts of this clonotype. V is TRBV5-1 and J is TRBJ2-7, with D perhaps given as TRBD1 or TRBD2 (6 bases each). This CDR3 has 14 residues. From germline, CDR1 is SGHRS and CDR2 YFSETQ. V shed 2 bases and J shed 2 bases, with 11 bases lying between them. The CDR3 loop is CASSLKGGTYEQYV. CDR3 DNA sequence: TGCGCCAGCAGCTTAAAGGGGGGAACCTACGAGCAGTACGTC.